A single sample is the source of the 15 T cell receptor beta chains below, sequenced in a study of blood T cell repertoires in COVID-19. Using immunoSEQ multiplex PCR, the repertoire was profiled, and TCRdb retains in-frame clones only, with some absent. The sample has approximately 69,000 clones; under 90% are singletons. Sequenced sample: peripheral blood. The receptor set was obtained from a man aged 45-65 years with COVID-19, enrolled during active disease.

This chain joins TRBV7-3 and TRBJ1-1, with 7 nucleotides matching TRBD1. The germline V gene has CDR1 SGHTA and CDR2 FQGTGA. The CDR3 runs 14 residues. V was pared by 5 bases and J by 1 base, with 4 bases of the junction left unmatched. CDR3 coding DNA: TGTGCCAGCAGCCCCCGACAGGGGAACACTGAAGCTTTCTTT. Its protein product is CASSPRQGNTEAFF.

Comment on this clone: In the same sample, other DNA sequences code for this CDR3. V is TRBV2 and J is TRBJ2-3, with 13 bases identical to TRBD2. From germline, CDR1 is SNHLY and CDR2 FYNNEI. Trimming took 6 bases from V and 0 from J; bases not matched to a gene: 3. The length of the CDR3 is 16 residues. CDR3 sequence reads: CASRRLAGGSTDTQYF. The CDR3 DNA follows: TGTGCCAGCAGAAGACTAGCGGGGGGCAGCACAGATACGCAGTATTTT.

This clone was seen only a few times. The J gene is TRBJ1-1, the V gene TRBV27, with D maybe TRBD1 (6 bases). The V end lost 4 bases, the J end lost 1 base, and 22 bases lay between the germline ends. Germline CDR1 is MNHEY and CDR2 is SMNVEV (reference sequence). The CDR3 totals 18 residues. CDR3 amino acids: CASSSLGLRRQENTEAFF. Written as DNA, the CDR3 is TGTGCCAGCAGTTCCCTGGGGCTGCGAAGACAGGAGAACACTGAAGCTTTCTTT.

This clone occurred once. The chain is built from TRBV5-1 and TRBJ2-3, with D possibly TRBD2 on 5 matching bases. From germline, CDR1 is SGHRS and CDR2 YFSETQ. V dropped 0 bases and J dropped 7 bases, with 12 bases sitting between them. This CDR3 is 14 amino acids long. Written as DNA, the CDR3 is TGCGCCAGCAGCTTGGGAGCGGATGCCCATACGCAGTATTTT. It is translated as CASSLGADAHTQYF.

The CDR3 bases are TGTGCCAGCAGCCATGGTGGGGCGGGGGAGACCCAGTACTTC. This codes for CASSHGGAGETQYF. The gene calls are TRBV5-6 and TRBJ2-5, with D tentatively TRBD2 (6 bases). Per germline, CDR1 SGHDT and CDR2 YYEEEE. V dropped 4 bases and J dropped 5 bases, with 15 bases sitting between them. CDR3 size: 14 residues.

The J gene is TRBJ1-1, the V gene TRBV14; D is ambiguous. The ends were cut back, 1 base at V and 1 base at J, with 7 bases in the middle. Germline lookup yields CDR1 SGHDN and CDR2 FVKESK. This CDR3 is built from 14 residues. The CDR3 protein is CASSQVSGNTEAFF. The CDR3, as DNA: TGTGCCAGCAGCCAAGTCTCAGGGAACACTGAAGCTTTCTTT.

The chain links TRBV7-3 to TRBJ2-5; 16 bases match TRBD2. CDR1 is SGHTA, CDR2 FQGTGA, per germline. J lost 0 bases, V lost 5 bases, and 3 bases had no gene match. The CDR3 has 17 amino acids. The CDR3 DNA reads as TGTGCCAGCAGCCCGGGACTAGCGGGGGGGAACCAAGAGACCCAGTACTTC. The encoded protein is CASSPGLAGGNQETQYF.

The chain employs TRBV7-2 and TRBJ1-5, with D perhaps TRBD1 (5 bases). Trimming stripped 1 base from V and 0 bases from J, with 13 bases between. Germline CDR1 SGHTA, CDR2 FQGNSA. This CDR3 contains 17 residues. CDR3 protein: CASSLGWTTDSNQPQHF. The CDR3 nucleotides are TGTGCCAGCAGCTTAGGGTGGACAACTGATAGCAATCAGCCCCAGCATTTT.

The gene calls are TRBV3-1 (or the pseudogene TRBV3-2) and TRBJ1-1; D unresolved. V lost 2 bases to trimming and J lost 1 base, with 17 bases between them. CDR1 and CDR2 from the germline V gene are LGHDT and YNNKEL (reference sequence). The CDR3 is made up of 17 amino acids. The CDR3 here is CASSQSVAAGRNTEAFF. The CDR3 nucleotides read TGTGCCAGCAGCCAATCCGTCGCGGCGGGAAGGAACACTGAAGCTTTCTTT.

The chain is built from TRBV2 and TRBJ2-3; tentative D call: TRBD1 (6 bases). The CDR3 has 14 residues. The V and J ends lost 7 bases and 0 bases respectively, with 11 bases between them. Germline V gene sequence: CDR1 SNHLY, CDR2 FYNNEI. The CDR3 region is CASNPGQSTDTQYF. The CDR3 region has the DNA TGTGCCAGCAACCCGGGACAAAGCACAGATACGCAGTATTTT.

The rearrangement uses TRBV18 and TRBJ1-5; 8 nucleotides match TRBD1. This CDR3 is built from 15 residues. V was clipped by 3 bases and J by 5 bases; unmatched bases: 6. CDR1 and CDR2 from the germline V gene are KGHSH and LQKENI. CDR3 in amino acids: CASSPSDRGHQPQHF. CDR3 sequence (DNA): TGTGCCAGCTCACCTTCCGACAGGGGCCATCAGCCCCAGCATTTT.

The V and J genes are TRBV30 and TRBJ1-1, with D perhaps matching TRBD1 (6 bases). The germline V and J ends were trimmed by 4 bases and 5 bases, with 14 bases remaining between them. The germline V gene encodes CDR1 GTSNPN and CDR2 SVGIG (reference sequence). The CDR3 contains 13 residues. CDR3 sequence: CAWNSQGETEAFF. In nucleotides, the CDR3 is TGTGCCTGGAACTCACAGGGCGAGACTGAAGCTTTCTTT.

This chain connects TRBV18 to TRBJ2-3; 9 bases are shared with TRBD1. V shed 2 bases, J shed 3 bases, and the junction held 15 bases outside the gene matches. This CDR3 region has 19 residues. Germline V lookup: CDR1 KGHSH, CDR2 LQKENI. The CDR3 nucleotides are TGTGCCAGCTCACCAAGCGTGAGGAGCGGACAGGGGAATACAGATACGCAGTATTTT. Encoded protein: CASSPSVRSGQGNTDTQYF. Filled out from reference TRBV18 and TRBJ2-3, the complete variable domain reads NAGVMQNPRHLVRRRGQEARLRCSPMKGHSHVYWYRQLPEEGLKFMVYLQKENIIDESGMPKERFSAEFPKEGPSILRIQQVVRGDSAAYFCASSPSVRSGQGNTDTQYFGPGTRLTVL.

This clone has just one count. Other DNA variants within this sample encode the same CDR3. This rearrangement joins TRBV5-1 to TRBJ2-7, with TRBD1 identical over 11 bases. Germline values: CDR1 SGHRS, CDR2 YFSETQ. This CDR3 region has 14 residues. J lost 3 bases, V lost 2 bases, and 1 base had no gene match. The CDR3 coding sequence is TGCGCCAGCAGCTTTGGGACAGGGGGCTACGAGCAGTACTTC. Translation gives CASSFGTGGYEQYF.

The rearrangement joins TRBV7-9 to TRBJ2-7; 7 nucleotides match TRBD2. V shed 5 bases and J 4 bases; nucleotides not matched to a gene: 17. CDR3 length: 17 residues. Germline V CDR1 and CDR2: SEHNR, FQNEAQ (reference sequence). CDR3 DNA: TGTGCCAGCAGCCGTACCGAATCGGGACTACACCTTTACGAGCAGTACTTC. Residues: CASSRTESGLHLYEQYF.